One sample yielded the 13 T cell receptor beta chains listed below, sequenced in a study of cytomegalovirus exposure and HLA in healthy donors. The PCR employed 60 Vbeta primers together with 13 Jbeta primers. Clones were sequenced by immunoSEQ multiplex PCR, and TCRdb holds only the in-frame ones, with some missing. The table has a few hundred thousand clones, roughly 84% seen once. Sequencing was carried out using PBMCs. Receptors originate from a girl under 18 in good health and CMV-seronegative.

CDR3 bases: TGTGCCAGCAGCTTAGGAGGTACCTCGCAGGCTTTCTTT. Protein product: CASSLGGTSQAFF. The gene calls are TRBV7-6 and TRBJ1-1; D remains unclear. Trimming took 1 base from V and 11 from J, leaving 14 bases between them. CDR1 and CDR2 (germline): SGHVS, FNYEAQ. The CDR3 covers 13 residues.

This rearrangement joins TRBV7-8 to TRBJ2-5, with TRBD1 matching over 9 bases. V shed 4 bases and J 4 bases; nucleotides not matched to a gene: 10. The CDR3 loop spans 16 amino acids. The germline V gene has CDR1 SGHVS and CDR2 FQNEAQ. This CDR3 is CASSSTGTGLRETQYF. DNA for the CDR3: TGTGCCAGCAGCTCGACCGGGACAGGGTTACGAGAGACCCAGTACTTC.

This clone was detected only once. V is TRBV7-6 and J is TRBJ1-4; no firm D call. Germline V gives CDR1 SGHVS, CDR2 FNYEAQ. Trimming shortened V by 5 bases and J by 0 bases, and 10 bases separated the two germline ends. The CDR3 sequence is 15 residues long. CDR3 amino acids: CASSPRTATNEKLFF. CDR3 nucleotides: TGTGCCAGCAGCCCCAGAACAGCAACTAATGAAAAACTGTTTTTT.

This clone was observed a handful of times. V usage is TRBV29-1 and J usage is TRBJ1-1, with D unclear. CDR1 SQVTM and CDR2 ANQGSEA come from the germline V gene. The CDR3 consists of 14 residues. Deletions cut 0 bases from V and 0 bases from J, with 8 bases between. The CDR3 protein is CSVEERRVNTEAFF. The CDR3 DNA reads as TGCAGCGTTGAAGAAAGGCGGGTGAACACTGAAGCTTTCTTT.

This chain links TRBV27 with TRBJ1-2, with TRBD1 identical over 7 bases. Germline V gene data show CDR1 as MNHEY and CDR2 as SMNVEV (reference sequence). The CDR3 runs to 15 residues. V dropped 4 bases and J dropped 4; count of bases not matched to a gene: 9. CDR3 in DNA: TGTGCCAGCAGTTCCAAATCGGGACAGCTCTATGGCTACACCTTC. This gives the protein CASSSKSGQLYGYTF.

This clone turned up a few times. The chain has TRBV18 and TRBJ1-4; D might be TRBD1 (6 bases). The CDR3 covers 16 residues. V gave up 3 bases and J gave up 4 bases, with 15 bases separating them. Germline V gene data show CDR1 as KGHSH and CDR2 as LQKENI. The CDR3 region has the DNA TGTGCCAGCTCACCGGACAGTTGGGGCTTTAATGAAAAACTGTTTTTT. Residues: CASSPDSWGFNEKLFF.

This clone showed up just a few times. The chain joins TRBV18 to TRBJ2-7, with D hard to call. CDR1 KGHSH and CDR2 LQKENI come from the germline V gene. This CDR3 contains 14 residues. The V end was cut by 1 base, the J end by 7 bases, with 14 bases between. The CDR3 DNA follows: TGTGCCAGCTCACCACGGGTGAACTACGGGGAGCAGTACTTC. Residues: CASSPRVNYGEQYF.

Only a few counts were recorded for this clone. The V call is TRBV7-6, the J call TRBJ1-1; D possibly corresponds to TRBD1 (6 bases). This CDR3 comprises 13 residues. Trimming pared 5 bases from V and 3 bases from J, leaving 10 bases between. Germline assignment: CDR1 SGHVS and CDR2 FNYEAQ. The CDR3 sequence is CASSLEGDTEAFF. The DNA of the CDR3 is TGTGCCAGCAGCCTCGAGGGGGACACTGAAGCTTTCTTT.

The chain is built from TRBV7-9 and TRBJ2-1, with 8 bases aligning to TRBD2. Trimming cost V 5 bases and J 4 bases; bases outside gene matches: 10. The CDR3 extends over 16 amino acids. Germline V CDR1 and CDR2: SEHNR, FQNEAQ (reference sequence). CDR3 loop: CASSQLLLAAYNEQFF. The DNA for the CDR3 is TGTGCCAGCAGCCAACTCCTACTAGCGGCTTACAATGAGCAGTTCTTC.

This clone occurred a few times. The CDR3 protein is CASSMSGSSYEQYF. Here the CDR3 DNA reads TGTGCCAGTAGTATGTCAGGAAGCTCCTACGAGCAGTACTTC. The chain has TRBV19 and TRBJ2-7; unclear D gene. The CDR3 sequence is 14 residues long. Germline CDR1 and CDR2: LNHDA and SQIVND (reference sequence). The germline V and J ends were trimmed by 3 bases and 0 bases, with 9 bases remaining between them.

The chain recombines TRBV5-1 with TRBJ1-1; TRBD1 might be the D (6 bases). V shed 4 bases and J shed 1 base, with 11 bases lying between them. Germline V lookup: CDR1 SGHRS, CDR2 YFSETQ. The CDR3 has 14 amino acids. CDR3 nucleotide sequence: TGCGCCAGCAGCCGACAGGTCGGGAACACTGAAGCTTTCTTT. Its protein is CASSRQVGNTEAFF.

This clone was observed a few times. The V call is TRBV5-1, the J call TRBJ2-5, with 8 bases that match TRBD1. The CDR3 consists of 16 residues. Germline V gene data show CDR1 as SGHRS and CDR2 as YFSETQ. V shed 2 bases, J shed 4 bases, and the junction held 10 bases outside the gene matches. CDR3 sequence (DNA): TGCGCCAGCAGCTTTAGTCCCCGGACAGGGTTAGAGACCCAGTACTTC. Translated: CASSFSPRTGLETQYF.

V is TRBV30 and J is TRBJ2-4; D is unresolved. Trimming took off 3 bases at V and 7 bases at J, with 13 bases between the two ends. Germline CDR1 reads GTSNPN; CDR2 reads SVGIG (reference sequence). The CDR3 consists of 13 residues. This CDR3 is CAWSSALVNIQYF. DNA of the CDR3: TGTGCCTGGAGCAGTGCGCTAGTGAACATTCAGTACTTC.